A selection of T cell receptor beta chains follows, all from one sample in a study of identical twins. TCRdb ran MiXCR on the 5' RACE reads and lists one entry per CDR3 protein. The data contain fewer than 500,000 distinct CDR3 sequences, 20% to 25% of them singletons. The sample was also reused in another study, on T cells expressing NK-cell markers.

Sequencing input: CD4+ T cells sorted from blood. The source of these receptors is a woman aged 18-30 years in good health. Each CDR3 is given with its conserved first and last residue. Clone sizes are given selectively: once, few, many, or a class where the clone is expanded.

CASSYFSGNYGYTF . TRBV6-5
CATSRDQGLNEQYF few TRBV15
CSVERAGTDTQYF . TRBV29-1
CASTETSGGNEQFF . TRBV5-1
CASSYRADAPGELFF . TRBV6-2/TRBV6-3
CSVSSGRYNEQYF . TRBV29-1
CSALGTPNYGYTF . TRBV20-1
CASSKPGGTDTQYF . TRBV25-1
CSVKSSGGAVTQYF . TRBV29-1
CSARKSGYSNQPQHF . TRBV20-1
CSAERGAGGTDTQYF few TRBV20-1
CASSEVSGTKAFF few TRBV25-1
CAISVEVAGGAEQFF . TRBV10-3
CASSRQGGYGYTF few TRBV18
CASSKDRVSYEQYF . TRBV7-6
CATTLQHRVNGANVLTF . TRBV27
CASSSRGGFYEQYF . TRBV5-1
CASGGVNYGYTF few TRBV7-6
CASTPQKQGEAFF . TRBV12-3/TRBV12-4
CASSQKGYGYTF . TRBV7-9
CASSQAAIFYEQYF . TRBV3-1
CASSLNRGGNNEQFF . TRBV7-9
CASSFSRGRSYNEQFF . TRBV7-9
CASSFRPEHTEAFF few TRBV5-1
CASSSATKSPLHF . TRBV28
CSASRDSQYEQYF few TRBV20-1
CAWSQRIGGYTF . TRBV30
CSVERGSTEAFF few TRBV29-1
CASSPRPRGYNEQFF . TRBV12-3/TRBV12-4
CASSQPGEAYNEQFF few TRBV3-1
CATFPTPLAGGLDEQFF . TRBV10-3
CASSYSGGQGEETQYF . TRBV6-5
CSVRQGGEQYF few TRBV29-1
CAISFGGYEQYF . TRBV10-3
CSAPRESTDTQYF many TRBV20-1